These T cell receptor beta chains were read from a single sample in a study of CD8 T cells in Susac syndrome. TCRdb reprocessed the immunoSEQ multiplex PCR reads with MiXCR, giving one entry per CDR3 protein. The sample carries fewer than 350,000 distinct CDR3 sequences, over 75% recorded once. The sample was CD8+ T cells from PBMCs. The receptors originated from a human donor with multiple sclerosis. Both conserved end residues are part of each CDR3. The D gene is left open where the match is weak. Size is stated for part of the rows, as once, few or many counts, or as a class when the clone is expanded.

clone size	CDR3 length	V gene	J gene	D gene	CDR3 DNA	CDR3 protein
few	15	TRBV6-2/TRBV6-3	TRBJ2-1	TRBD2	TGTGCCAGCAGCCTAAAGCGGGAAGGGTACAATGAGCAGTTCTTC	CASSLKREGYNEQFF
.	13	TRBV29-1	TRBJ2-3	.	TGCAGCAACAACAGGGAGAACACAGATACGCAGTATTTT	CSNNRENTDTQYF
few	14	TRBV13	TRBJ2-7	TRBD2	TGTGCCAGCAGCCGAGGACTAGCTAGCTACGAGCAGTACTTC	CASSRGLASYEQYF
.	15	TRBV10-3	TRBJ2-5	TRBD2	TGTGCCATCAGTGATGGACTAGCGGGAGAAGAGACCCAGTACTTC	CAISDGLAGEETQYF
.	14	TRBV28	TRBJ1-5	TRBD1	TGTGCCAGCAGGTACAGGGGTAGCAATCAGCCCCAGCATTTT	CASRYRGSNQPQHF
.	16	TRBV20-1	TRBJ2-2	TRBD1	TGCAGTGCTAGACCACAGACAGGGGGCGCGGTCGGGGAGCTGTTTTTT	CSARPQTGGAVGELFF
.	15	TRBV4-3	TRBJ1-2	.	TGCGCCAGCAGCCCGACCGGGCGGGGGGCGGTTGGCTACACCTTC	CASSPTGRGAVGYTF
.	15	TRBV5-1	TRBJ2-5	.	TGCGCCAGCAGCGACCCCGCAGGGATTCAAGAGACCCAGTACTTC	CASSDPAGIQETQYF
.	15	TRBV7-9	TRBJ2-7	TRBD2	TGTGCCAGCAGCTTAAGTGGACTAGGAGCCTACGAGCAGTACTTC	CASSLSGLGAYEQYF
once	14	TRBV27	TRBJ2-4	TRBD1	TGTGCCAGCAGTTTCGGGACAGGGGAGGACATTCAGTACTTC	CASSFGTGEDIQYF
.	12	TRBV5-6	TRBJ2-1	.	TGTGCCAGCAGGACTAGCTACAATGAGCAGTTCTTC	CASRTSYNEQFF
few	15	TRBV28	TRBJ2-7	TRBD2	TGTGCCAGCAGCCTTAGCGGGAGGGCCGGGTACGAGCAGTACTTC	CASSLSGRAGYEQYF
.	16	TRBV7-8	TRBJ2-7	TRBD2	TGTGCCAGCAGCCCCTCGGTAAGCGGGAGCACCTACGAGCAGTACTTC	CASSPSVSGSTYEQYF
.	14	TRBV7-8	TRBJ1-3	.	TGTGCCAGCAGCCTCCCAGCCGAAGGAGCCACCATATATTTT	CASSLPAEGATIYF
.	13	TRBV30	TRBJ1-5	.	TGTGCCTGGAGTACCAGGGTGGATCAGCCCCAGCATTTT	CAWSTRVDQPQHF
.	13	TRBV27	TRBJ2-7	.	TGTGCCAGCAGTGACCGACGGCTATCGGAGCAGTACTTC	CASSDRRLSEQYF
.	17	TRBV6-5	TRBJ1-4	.	TGTGCCAGCAGTTCCAACCTGGATCTGGGGGCGACTGAAAAACTGTTTTTT	CASSSNLDLGATEKLFF
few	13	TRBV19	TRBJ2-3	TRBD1	TGTGCCAGTAGCCAGGGGGGCACAGATACGCAGTATTTT	CASSQGGTDTQYF
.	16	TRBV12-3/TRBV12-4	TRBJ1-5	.	TGTGCCAGCAGCTTAAGAACACGGCTCCCCAATCAGCCCCAGCATTTT	CASSLRTRLPNQPQHF
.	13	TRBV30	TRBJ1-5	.	TGTGCCTGGAGTTGGGGGCGGGATCAGCCCCAGCATTTT	CAWSWGRDQPQHF
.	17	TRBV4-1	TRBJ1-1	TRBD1	TGCGCCAGCAGCCATTGGACAGGGGCTCCCATGAACACTGAAGCTTTCTTT	CASSHWTGAPMNTEAFF
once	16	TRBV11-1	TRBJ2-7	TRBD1	TGTGCCAGCAGCTTAGTTCAGGGGGCGCGGGCCTACGAGCAGTACTTC	CASSLVQGARAYEQYF
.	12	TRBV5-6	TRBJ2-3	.	TGTGCCAGCAGCCTGGACACCGTCACGCAGTATTTT	CASSLDTVTQYF
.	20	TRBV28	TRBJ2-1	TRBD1	TGTGCCAGCAGTTTAGCCTCCGGGACAGGGGGCGCATTACCCTACAATGAGCAGTTCTTC	CASSLASGTGGALPYNEQFF